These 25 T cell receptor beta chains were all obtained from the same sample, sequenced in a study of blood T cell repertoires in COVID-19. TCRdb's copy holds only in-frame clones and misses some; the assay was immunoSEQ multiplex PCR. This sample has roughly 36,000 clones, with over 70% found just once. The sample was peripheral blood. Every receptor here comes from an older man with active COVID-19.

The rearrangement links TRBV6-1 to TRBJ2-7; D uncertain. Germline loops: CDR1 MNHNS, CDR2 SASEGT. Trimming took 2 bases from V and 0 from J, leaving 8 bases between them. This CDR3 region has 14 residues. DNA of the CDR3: TGTGCCAGCAGTGAATTTGAGGTCTCCTACGAGCAGTACTTC. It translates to CASSEFEVSYEQYF.

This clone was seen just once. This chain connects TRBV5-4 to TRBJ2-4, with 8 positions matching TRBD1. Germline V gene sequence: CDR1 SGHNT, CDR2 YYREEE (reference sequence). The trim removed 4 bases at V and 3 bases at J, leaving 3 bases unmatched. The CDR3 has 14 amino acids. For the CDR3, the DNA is TGTGCCAGCAGCCCTACAGGGGGCAAAAACATTCAGTACTTC. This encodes CASSPTGGKNIQYF.

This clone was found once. In DNA form, the CDR3 reads TGCGCCAGCAGCGTGACTAGCGGATCATACGAGCAGTACTTC. It is translated as CASSVTSGSYEQYF. The chain carries TRBV5-1 and TRBJ2-7, with 9 bases identical to TRBD2. The germline CDR1 and CDR2 sequences are SGHRS and YFSETQ. V lost 4 bases and J lost 4; bases outside the gene matches: 6. CDR3 size: 14 residues.

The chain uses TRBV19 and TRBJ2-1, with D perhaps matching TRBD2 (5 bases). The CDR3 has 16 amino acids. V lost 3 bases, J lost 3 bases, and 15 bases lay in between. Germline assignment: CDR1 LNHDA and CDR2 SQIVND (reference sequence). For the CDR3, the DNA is TGTGCCAGTAGTATCGGGGTTAGCCTGGACTACAATGAGCAGTTCTTC. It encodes CASSIGVSLDYNEQFF.

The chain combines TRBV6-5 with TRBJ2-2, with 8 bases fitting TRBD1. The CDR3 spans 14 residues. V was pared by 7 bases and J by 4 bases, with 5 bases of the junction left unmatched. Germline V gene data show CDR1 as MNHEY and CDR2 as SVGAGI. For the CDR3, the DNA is TGTGCCAGCACCAGGACAGGGAGCACCGGGGAGCTGTTTTTT. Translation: CASTRTGSTGELFF.

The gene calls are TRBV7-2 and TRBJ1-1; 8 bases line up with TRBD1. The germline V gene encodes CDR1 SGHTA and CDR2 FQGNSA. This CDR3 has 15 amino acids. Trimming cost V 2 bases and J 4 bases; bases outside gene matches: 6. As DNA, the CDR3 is TGTGCCAGCAGCTTAAAGGCAGGGGGCATCACTGAAGCTTTCTTT. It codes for CASSLKAGGITEAFF.

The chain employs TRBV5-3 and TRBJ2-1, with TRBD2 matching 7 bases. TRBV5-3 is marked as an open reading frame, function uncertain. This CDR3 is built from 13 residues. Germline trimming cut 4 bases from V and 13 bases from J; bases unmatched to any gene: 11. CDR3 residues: CARSLKLAGRQFF. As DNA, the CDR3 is TGTGCCAGAAGCCTAAAATTAGCGGGCCGCCAGTTCTTC.

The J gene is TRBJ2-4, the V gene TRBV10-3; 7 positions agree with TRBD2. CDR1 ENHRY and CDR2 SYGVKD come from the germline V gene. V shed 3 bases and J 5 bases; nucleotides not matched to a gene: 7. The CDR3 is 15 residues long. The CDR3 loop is CAISDIGAGENIQYF. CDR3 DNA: TGTGCCATCAGTGATATCGGGGCGGGGGAAAACATTCAGTACTTC.

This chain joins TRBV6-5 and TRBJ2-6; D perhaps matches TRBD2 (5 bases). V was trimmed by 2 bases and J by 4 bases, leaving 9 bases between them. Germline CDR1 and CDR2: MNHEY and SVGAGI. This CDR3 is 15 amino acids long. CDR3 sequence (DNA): TGTGCCAGCAGTTACGAGGGTCTCGGGGCCAACGTCCTGACTTTC. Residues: CASSYEGLGANVLTF.

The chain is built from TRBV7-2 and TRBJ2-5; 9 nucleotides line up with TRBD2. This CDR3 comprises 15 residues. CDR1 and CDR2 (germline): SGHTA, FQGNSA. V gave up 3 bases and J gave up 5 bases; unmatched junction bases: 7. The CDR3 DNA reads TGTGCCAGCAGCTTGCCTTTAGCGGGAGTGGAGACCCAGTACTTC. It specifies CASSLPLAGVETQYF.

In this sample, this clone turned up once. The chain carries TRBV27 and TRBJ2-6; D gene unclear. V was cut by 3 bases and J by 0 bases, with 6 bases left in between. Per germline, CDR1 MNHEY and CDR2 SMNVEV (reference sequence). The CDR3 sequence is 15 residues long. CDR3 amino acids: CASSFYRSGANVLTF. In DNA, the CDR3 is TGTGCCAGCAGTTTCTACCGCTCTGGGGCCAACGTCCTGACTTTC.

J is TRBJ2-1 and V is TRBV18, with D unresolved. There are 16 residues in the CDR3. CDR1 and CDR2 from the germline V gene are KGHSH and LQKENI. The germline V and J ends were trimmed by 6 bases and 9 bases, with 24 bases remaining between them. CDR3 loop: CASSPVGYSIASEQFF. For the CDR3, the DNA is TGTGCCAGCTCGCCCGTCGGATACTCGATAGCCAGTGAGCAGTTCTTC.

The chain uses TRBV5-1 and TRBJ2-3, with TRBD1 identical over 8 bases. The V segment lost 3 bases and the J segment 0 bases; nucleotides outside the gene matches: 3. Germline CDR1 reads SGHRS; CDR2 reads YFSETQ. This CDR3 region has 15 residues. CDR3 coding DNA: TGCGCCAGCAGCTGGACAGGGTTCAGCACAGATACGCAGTATTTT. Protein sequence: CASSWTGFSTDTQYF. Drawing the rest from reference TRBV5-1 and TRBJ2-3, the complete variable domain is KAGVTQTPRYLIKTRGQQVTLSCSPISGHRSVSWYQQTPGQGLQFLFEYFSETQRNKGNFPGRFSGRQFSNSRSEMNVSTLELGDSALYLCASSWTGFSTDTQYFGPGTRLTVL.

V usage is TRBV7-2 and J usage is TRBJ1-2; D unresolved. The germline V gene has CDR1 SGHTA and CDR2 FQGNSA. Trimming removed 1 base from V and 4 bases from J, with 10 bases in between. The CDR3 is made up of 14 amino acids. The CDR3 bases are TGTGCCAGCAGCTTAGGACCCGGGAGCTATGGCTACACCTTC. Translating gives CASSLGPGSYGYTF.

The CDR3 region is CASSLAVSTDTQYF. The CDR3 DNA reads as TGCGCCAGCAGCTTAGCGGTTAGCACAGATACGCAGTATTTT. V gene TRBV5-1 combines with J gene TRBJ2-3; possible D gene TRBD2, 5 bases. The V gene's germline CDR1 is SGHRS and CDR2 YFSETQ. This CDR3 is built from 14 residues. Trimming took 2 bases from V and 0 from J, leaving 7 bases between them.

CDR3 region: CAWSGGGSTDTQYF. DNA for the CDR3: TGTGCCTGGAGTGGGGGGGGCAGCACAGATACGCAGTATTTT. The chain employs TRBV30 and TRBJ2-3, with a weak D call TRBD2 (7 bases). CDR3 length: 14 amino acids. Germline CDR1 GTSNPN, CDR2 SVGIG (reference sequence). V was clipped by 1 base and J by 0 bases, with 8 bases between them.

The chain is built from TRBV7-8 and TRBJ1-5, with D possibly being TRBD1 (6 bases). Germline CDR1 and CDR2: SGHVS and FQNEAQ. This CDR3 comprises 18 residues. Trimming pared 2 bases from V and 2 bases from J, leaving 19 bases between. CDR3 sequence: CASSLLQRGRGGNQPQHF. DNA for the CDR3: TGTGCCAGCAGCTTACTCCAGAGGGGCAGGGGAGGCAATCAGCCCCAGCATTTT.

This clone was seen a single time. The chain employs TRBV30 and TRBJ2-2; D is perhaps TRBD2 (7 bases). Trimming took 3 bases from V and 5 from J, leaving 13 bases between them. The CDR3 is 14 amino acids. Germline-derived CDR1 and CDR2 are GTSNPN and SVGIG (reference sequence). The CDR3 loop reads CAWSLGGGTGELFF. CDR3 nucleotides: TGTGCCTGGAGCCTAGGGGGGGGAACCGGGGAGCTGTTTTTT.

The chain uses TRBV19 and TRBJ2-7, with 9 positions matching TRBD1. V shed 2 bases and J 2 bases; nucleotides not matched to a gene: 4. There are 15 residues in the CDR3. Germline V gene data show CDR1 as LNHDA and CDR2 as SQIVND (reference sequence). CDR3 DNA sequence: TGTGCCAGTAGTATATCCGGACAGGGGACCTACGAGCAGTACTTC. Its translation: CASSISGQGTYEQYF.

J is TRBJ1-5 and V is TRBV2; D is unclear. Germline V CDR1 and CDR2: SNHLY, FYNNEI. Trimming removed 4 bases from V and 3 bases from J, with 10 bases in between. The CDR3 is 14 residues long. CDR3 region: CASSGRTYNQPQHF. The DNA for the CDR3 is TGTGCCAGCAGTGGGAGAACATACAATCAGCCCCAGCATTTT.

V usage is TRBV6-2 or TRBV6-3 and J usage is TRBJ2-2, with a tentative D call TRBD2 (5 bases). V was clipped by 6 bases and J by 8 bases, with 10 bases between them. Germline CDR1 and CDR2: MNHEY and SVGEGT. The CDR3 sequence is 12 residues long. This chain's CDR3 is CASSRAAGELFF. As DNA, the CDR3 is TGTGCCAGCAGCCGAGCGGCTGGGGAGCTGTTTTTT.

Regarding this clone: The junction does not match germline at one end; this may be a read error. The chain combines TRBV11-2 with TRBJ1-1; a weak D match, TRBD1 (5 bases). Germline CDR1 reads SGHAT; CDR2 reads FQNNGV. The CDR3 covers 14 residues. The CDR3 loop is CASRLGSGGTEAFF. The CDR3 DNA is TGTGCCAGCAGGTTAGGGTCGGGGGGCACTGAAGCTTTCTTT.

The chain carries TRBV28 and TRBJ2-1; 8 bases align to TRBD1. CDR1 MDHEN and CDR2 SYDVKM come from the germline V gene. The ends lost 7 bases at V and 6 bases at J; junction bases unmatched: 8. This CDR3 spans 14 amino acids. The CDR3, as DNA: TGTGCCAGCACAGGGGGCGCTTGGGGCAATGAGCAGTTCTTC. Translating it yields CASTGGAWGNEQFF.

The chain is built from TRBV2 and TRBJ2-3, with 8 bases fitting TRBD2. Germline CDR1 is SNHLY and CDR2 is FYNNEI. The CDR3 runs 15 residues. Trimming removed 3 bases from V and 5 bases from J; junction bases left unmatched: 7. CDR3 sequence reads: CASSDWLAGIDTQYF. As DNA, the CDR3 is TGTGCCAGCAGTGATTGGTTAGCGGGAATAGATACGCAGTATTTT.

The CDR3 DNA reads TGTGCCAGCAGCAATACAGGGGTAAGAAATGAGCAGTTCTTC. Amino acid sequence: CASSNTGVRNEQFF. The chain has TRBV5-6 and TRBJ2-1, with 7 bases matching TRBD1. With 4 bases clipped from V and 7 bases from J, the junction kept 8 bases outside the gene matches. Germline CDR1 SGHDT, CDR2 YYEEEE. The CDR3 is 14 amino acids.